This T cell receptor (beta chain) was obtained from a study of response to subunit inactivated influenza vaccine. TCRdb reanalysed the RT-PCR reads using MiXCR and keeps one entry per CDR3 protein. The data hold about 580,000 distinct CDR3 sequences, with approximately 14% observed a single time. Study-wide results and limits: The authors proposed limited new T cell recruitment per seasonal influenza vaccination.

This clonotype came up a few times. The antigen is unknown. The CDR3 runs to 16 residues. In germline, CDR1 is SEHNR, CDR2 FQNEAQ (reference sequence). V was trimmed by 1 base and J by 6 bases, leaving 16 bases between them. V and J are TRBV7-9 and TRBJ1-3; D unclear. The source was PBMCs from blood, collected 11 to 12 days after vaccination. The receptor was isolated from a man aged 50-60 years who received an inactivated influenza vaccine. CDR3 in amino acids: CASSLEGPTKVNTIYF. CDR3 nucleotide sequence: TGTGCCAGCAGCTTAGAGGGTCCGACGAAAGTAAACACCATATATTTT.